The clone carrying this T cell receptor (beta chain) was seen many times. Its target is not known. One end of the junction varies from germline; a read error may be responsible. The data belong to a study of tumor-infiltrating lymphocytes in primary liver carcinoma. The input was approximately 500 ng total RNA; TCR beta cDNA was made from it with a constant-region primer. ARM-PCR, slightly modified, supplied the TCR beta libraries through three nested multiplex PCR rounds. TRBV1-TRBV30 forward primers and a C-beta reverse primer were used in the first two PCR rounds, which each ran for approximately 9 cycles. TCRdb recomputed calls from the multiplex PCR reads with MiXCR, one row per CDR3 protein. The data hold roughly 50,000 distinct CDR3 sequences, with over 65% observed a single time. The CDR3 is made up of 12 amino acids. Germline lookup yields CDR1 SGDLS and CDR2 YYNGEE. Extraction of RNA together with DNA used about 17-30 mg of unsorted bulk tissue. Surgeons resected the patients' primary liver carcinomas.

Study outcomes and limitations: Tumor specimens were characterized by a significantly higher top-250-clone fraction than blood (p = 0.039). Merely about 7-25% of top clones occurred in all five tumor regions.

The sample was liver tumor tissue from sampling region 2. This sample's subset: tumor region T2, inferior pole. The sequence derives from a man aged 35-49 years with primary liver carcinoma and hepatitis B virus infection. V and J are TRBV9 and TRBJ2-7; perhaps D is TRBD1 or TRBD2 (5 bases each). The CDR3 DNA is TGTGCCAGCGGCGTAGGGGACCGCGAGCAGTACTTC. Its translation is CASGVGDREQYF.